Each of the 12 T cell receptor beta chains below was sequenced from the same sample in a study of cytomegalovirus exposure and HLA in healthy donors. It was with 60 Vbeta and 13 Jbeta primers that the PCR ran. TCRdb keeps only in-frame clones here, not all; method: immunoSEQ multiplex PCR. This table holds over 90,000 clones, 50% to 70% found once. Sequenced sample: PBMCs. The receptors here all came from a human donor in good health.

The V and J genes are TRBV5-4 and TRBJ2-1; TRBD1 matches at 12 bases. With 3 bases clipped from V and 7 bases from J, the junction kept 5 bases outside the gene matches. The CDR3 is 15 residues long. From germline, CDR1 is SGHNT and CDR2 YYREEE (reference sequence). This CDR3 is CASSSRDRGQNEQFF. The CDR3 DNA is TGTGCCAGCAGCTCCCGGGACAGGGGGCAGAATGAGCAGTTCTTC.

CDR3 amino acids: CASSKRVGEETQYF. The CDR3 DNA follows: TGTGCCAGCAGCAAACGAGTGGGAGAAGAGACCCAGTACTTC. The rearrangement joins TRBV5-8 to TRBJ2-5, with D possibly TRBD2 on 5 matching bases. CDR3 size: 14 residues. CDR1 and CDR2 (germline): SGHTS, YDEGEE. V lost 4 bases, J lost 3 bases, and 13 bases lay in between.

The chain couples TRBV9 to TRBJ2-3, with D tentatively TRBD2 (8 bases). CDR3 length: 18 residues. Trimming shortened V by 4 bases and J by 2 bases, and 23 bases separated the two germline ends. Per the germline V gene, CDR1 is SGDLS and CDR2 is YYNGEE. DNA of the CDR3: TGTGCCAGCAGCCCAGGGGGGATGGCGGGAGGCATCACAGATACGCAGTATTTT. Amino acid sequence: CASSPGGMAGGITDTQYF.

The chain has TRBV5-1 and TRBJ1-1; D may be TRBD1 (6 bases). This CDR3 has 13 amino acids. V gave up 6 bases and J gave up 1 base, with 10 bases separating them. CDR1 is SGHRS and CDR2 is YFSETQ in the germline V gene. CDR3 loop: CASTNRANTEAFF. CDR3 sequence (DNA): TGCGCCAGCACCAACAGGGCGAACACTGAAGCTTTCTTT.

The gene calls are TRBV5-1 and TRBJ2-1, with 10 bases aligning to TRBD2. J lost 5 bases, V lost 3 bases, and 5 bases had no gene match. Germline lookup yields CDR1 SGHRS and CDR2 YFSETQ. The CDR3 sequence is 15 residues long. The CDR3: CASSSTSGNHNEQFF. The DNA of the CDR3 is TGCGCCAGCAGCTCCACTAGCGGGAATCACAATGAGCAGTTCTTC.

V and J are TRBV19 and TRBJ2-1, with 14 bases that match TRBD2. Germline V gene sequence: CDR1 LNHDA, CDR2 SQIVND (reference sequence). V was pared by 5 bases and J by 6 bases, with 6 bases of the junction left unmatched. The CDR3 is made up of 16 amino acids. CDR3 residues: CASSGRLAGGVNEQFF. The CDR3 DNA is TGTGCCAGTAGTGGAAGACTAGCGGGAGGGGTCAATGAGCAGTTCTTC.

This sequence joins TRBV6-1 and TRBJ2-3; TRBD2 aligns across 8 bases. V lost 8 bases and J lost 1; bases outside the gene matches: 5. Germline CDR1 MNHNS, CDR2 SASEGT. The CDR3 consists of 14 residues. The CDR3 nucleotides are TGTGCCAGCGCGGGACTAGTAGGCACAGATACGCAGTATTTT. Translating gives CASAGLVGTDTQYF.

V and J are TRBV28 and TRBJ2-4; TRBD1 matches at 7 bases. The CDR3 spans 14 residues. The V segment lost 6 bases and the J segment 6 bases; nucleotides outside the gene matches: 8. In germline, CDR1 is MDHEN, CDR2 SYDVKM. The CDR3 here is CASSRGTVGNIQYF. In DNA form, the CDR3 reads TGTGCCAGCAGCCGAGGGACAGTCGGAAACATTCAGTACTTC.

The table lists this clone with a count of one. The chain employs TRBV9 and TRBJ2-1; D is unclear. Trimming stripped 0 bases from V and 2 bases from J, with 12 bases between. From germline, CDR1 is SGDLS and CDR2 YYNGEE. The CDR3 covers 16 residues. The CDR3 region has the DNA TGTGCCAGCAGCGTAGGGTCCACTCCGACCTACAATGAGCAGTTCTTC. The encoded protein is CASSVGSTPTYNEQFF.

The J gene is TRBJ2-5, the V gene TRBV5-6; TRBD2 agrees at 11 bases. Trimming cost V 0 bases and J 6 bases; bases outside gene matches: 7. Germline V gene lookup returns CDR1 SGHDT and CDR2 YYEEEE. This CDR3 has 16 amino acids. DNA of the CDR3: TGTGCCAGCAGCTTGGCGGGACTAGCGGTTTGGAAGACCCAGTACTTC. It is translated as CASSLAGLAVWKTQYF.

CDR3 protein: CASSETGTTNTGELFF. CDR3 coding DNA: TGTGCCAGCAGTGAGACCGGGACAACGAACACCGGGGAGCTGTTTTTT. The genes are TRBV6-1 and TRBJ2-2; tentative D call: TRBD1 (6 bases). The ends were cut back, 3 bases at V and 0 bases at J, with 11 bases in the middle. Germline V CDR1 and CDR2: MNHNS, SASEGT. This CDR3 region has 16 residues.

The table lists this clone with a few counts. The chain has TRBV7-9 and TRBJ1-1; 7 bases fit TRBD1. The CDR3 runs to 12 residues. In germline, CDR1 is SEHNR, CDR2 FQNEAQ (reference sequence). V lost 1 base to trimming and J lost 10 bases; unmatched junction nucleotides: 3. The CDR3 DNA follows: TGTGCCAGCAGCTTAGTCAGGGGGGCAGCTTTCTTT. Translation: CASSLVRGAAFF.